The clone carrying this TCR beta chain has just a few counts. Antigen unknown. The record originates from a study of post-analysis software for immune sequencing data. Study-wide background: Recorded subtypes: relapsing-remitting, secondary progressive, progressive-relapsing; some patients unannotated. Study outcomes and limitations: The study found TRBV5-6, TRBV5-1 and TRBV20-1 among about five TRBV segments more frequent in patients than controls. Samples from a shared batch, those prepared together, strongly co-clustered by F measure.

This CDR3 has 16 amino acids. The V segment lost 6 bases and the J segment 2 bases; nucleotides outside the gene matches: 13. From germline, CDR1 is DFQATT and CDR2 SNEGSKA (reference sequence). Prepared libraries of TCR beta cDNA carried unique molecular identifiers. One entry per CDR3 protein results from TCRdb running MiXCR on the PCR reads. This sample has 650,000 to 900,000 distinct CDR3 sequences, with roughly 50% found just once. This sequence originates from a girl aged 5-17 years with multiple sclerosis. Sequenced input: blood. This sequence joins TRBV20-1 and TRBJ2-1; 7 nucleotides match TRBD2. The CDR3 sequence: CSADPSGTGPYNEQFF. The CDR3 nucleotides read TGCAGTGCGGATCCGAGCGGGACGGGCCCCTACAATGAGCAGTTCTTC.